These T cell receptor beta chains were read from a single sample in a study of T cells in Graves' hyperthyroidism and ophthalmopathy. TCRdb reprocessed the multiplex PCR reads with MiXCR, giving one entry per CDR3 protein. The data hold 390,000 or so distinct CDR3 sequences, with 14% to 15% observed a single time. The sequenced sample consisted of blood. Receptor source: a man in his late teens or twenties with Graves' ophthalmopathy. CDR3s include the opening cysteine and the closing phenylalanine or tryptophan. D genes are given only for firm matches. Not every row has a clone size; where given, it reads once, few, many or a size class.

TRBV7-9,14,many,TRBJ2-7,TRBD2,CASSLSGGLYEQYF,TGTGCCAGCAGCTTGTCGGGGGGGCTATACGAGCAGTACTTC
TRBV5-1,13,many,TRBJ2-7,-,CASSVSTNWEQYF,TGCGCCAGCAGCGTAAGTACCAATTGGGAGCAGTACTTC
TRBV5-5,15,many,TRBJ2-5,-,CASSLAGTVGETQYF,TGTGCCAGCAGCTTGGCCGGAACGGTGGGGGAGACCCAGTACTTC
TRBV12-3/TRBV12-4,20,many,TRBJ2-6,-,CASSLRGGQDTGSGANVLTF,TGTGCCAGCAGTTTACGGGGGGGACAGGATACGGGCTCTGGGGCCAACGTCCTGACTTTC
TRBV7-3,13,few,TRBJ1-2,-,CASSQVLGSYYTF,TGTGCCAGCAGCCAGGTGTTGGGCAGTTACTACACCTTC
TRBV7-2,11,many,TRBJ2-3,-,CASSLGLTQYF,TGTGCCAGCAGCTTAGGGTTAACGCAGTATTTT
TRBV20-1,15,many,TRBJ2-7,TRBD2,CSAREGGRTSYEQYF,TGCAGTGCTAGAGAAGGCGGGAGGACCTCCTACGAGCAGTACTTC
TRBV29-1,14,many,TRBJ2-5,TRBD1,CSADRGQYQETQYF,TGCAGCGCTGACAGGGGGCAGTACCAAGAGACCCAGTACTTC
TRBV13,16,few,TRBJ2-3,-,CASSVGQERGTDTQYF,TGTGCCAGCAGTGTAGGGCAGGAGAGGGGCACAGATACGCAGTATTTT
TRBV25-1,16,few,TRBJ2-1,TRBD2,CASGSGAGVFYNEQFF,TGTGCCAGCGGATCGGGAGCGGGAGTGTTTTACAATGAGCAGTTCTTC
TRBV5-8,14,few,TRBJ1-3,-,CASSWRGPGNTIYF,TGTGCCAGCAGCTGGCGGGGCCCTGGAAACACCATATATTTT
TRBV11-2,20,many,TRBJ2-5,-,CASSLILQSPRELSSETQYF,TGTGCCAGCAGCTTGATTCTTCAGAGCCCCCGGGAGCTCAGTTCAGAGACCCAGTACTTC
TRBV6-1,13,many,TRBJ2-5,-,CASTGQRQETQYF,TGTGCCAGCACAGGACAGAGACAAGAGACCCAGTACTTC
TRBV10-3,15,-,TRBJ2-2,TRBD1,CAINPQGIGTGELFF,TGTGCCATCAATCCACAGGGGATCGGCACCGGGGAGCTGTTTTTT
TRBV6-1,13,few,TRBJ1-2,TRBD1,CASRWDRASGYTF,TGTGCCAGCAGATGGGACAGGGCGAGTGGCTACACCTTC
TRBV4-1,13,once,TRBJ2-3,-,CASSRDHTDTQYF,TGCGCCAGCAGCCGGGACCACACAGATACGCAGTATTTT
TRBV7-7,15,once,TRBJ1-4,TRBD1,CASSLEGQGYEKLFF,TGTGCCAGCAGCTTAGAGGGACAGGGGTACGAAAAACTGTTTTTT
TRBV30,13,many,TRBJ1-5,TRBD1,CAWTQGADQPQHF,TGTGCCTGGACACAGGGGGCGGATCAGCCCCAGCATTTT
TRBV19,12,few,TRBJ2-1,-,CASSIIRNEQFF,TGTGCCAGTAGTATAATCCGGAATGAGCAGTTCTTC
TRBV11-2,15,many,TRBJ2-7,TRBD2,CASSFLGLAGVEQYF,TGTGCCAGCAGCTTCTTGGGACTAGCGGGGGTAGAGCAGTACTTC
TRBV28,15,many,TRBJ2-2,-,CASSFLGLQAGELFF,TGTGCCAGCAGTTTTTTAGGCCTCCAAGCCGGGGAGCTGTTTTTT
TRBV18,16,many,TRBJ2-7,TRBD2,CASSLKDMGEGYEQYF,TGTGCCAGCTCACTGAAGGACATGGGGGAGGGTTACGAGCAGTACTTC